These T cell receptor beta chains were read from a single sample in a study of blood T cell repertoires in COVID-19. Assay: immunoSEQ multiplex PCR; the TCRdb copy retains only in-frame clones and omits some. The sample holds about 170,000 clones, 65% to 80% seen once. Sample: PBMCs or T cells enriched from blood (not recorded which). These receptors came from a woman between 65 and 79 years old in a cohort exposed to, infected with or recovered from COVID-19 (not recorded which). Both conserved end residues are part of each CDR3. A D gene is named only where the DNA matches it firmly. The size of a clone is reported for some rows only, either as once, few or many, or as a class for expanded clones.

abundance: few; v_gene: TRBV21-1; j_gene: TRBJ2-1; d_gene: NA; CDR3aa: CASSKHPLAGVNEQFF; CDR3nt: TGTGCCAGCAGCAAACATCCCCTAGCGGGAGTCAATGAGCAGTTCTTC
abundance: NA; v_gene: TRBV6-5; j_gene: TRBJ1-3; d_gene: NA; CDR3aa: CASTHPGGNTIYF; CDR3nt: TGTGCCAGCACCCACCCGGGGGGGAACACCATATATTTT
abundance: NA; v_gene: TRBV6-6; j_gene: TRBJ1-2; d_gene: NA; CDR3aa: CASSSEGSYGYTF; CDR3nt: TGTGCCAGCAGTTCTGAGGGATCCTATGGCTACACCTTC
abundance: NA; v_gene: TRBV7-2; j_gene: TRBJ2-3; d_gene: TRBD1; CDR3aa: CASSRGQGALDTQYF; CDR3nt: TGTGCCAGCAGCCGGGGACAGGGGGCTCTAGATACGCAGTATTTT
abundance: NA; v_gene: TRBV5-1; j_gene: TRBJ2-5; d_gene: TRBD2; CDR3aa: CASNSLARGGETQYF; CDR3nt: TGCGCCAGCAATTCCCTGGCGCGGGGAGGGGAGACCCAGTACTTC
abundance: once; v_gene: TRBV3-1/TRBV3-2; j_gene: TRBJ2-5; d_gene: NA; CDR3aa: CASSQYGGGVETQYF; CDR3nt: TGTGCCAGCAGCCAATATGGGGGAGGAGTGGAGACCCAGTACTTC
abundance: NA; v_gene: TRBV27; j_gene: TRBJ2-3; d_gene: TRBD2; CDR3aa: CASSFGLAVDTQYF; CDR3nt: TGTGCCAGCAGTTTCGGACTAGCGGTTGATACGCAGTATTTT
abundance: NA; v_gene: TRBV5-1; j_gene: TRBJ1-2; d_gene: TRBD1; CDR3aa: CASSLSQGILGYTF; CDR3nt: TGCGCCAGCAGCTTATCACAGGGGATCCTGGGCTACACCTTC
abundance: NA; v_gene: TRBV2; j_gene: TRBJ2-2; d_gene: TRBD2; CDR3aa: CASRLAGGSSGELFF; CDR3nt: TGTGCCAGCAGACTAGCGGGAGGTTCTTCCGGGGAGCTGTTTTTT
abundance: few; v_gene: TRBV5-1; j_gene: TRBJ2-7; d_gene: NA; CDR3aa: CASSLGRGSSSYEQYF; CDR3nt: TGCGCCAGCAGCTTGGGTCGCGGCTCCTCCTCCTACGAGCAGTACTTC
abundance: NA; v_gene: TRBV30; j_gene: TRBJ1-6; d_gene: NA; CDR3aa: CAWSVQGLYFNSPLHF; CDR3nt: TGTGCCTGGAGTGTACAGGGATTGTACTTTAATTCACCCCTCCACTTT
abundance: NA; v_gene: TRBV7-9; j_gene: TRBJ1-4; d_gene: TRBD1; CDR3aa: CASSLARTGEGKLFF; CDR3nt: TGTGCCAGCAGCTTAGCGCGGACAGGGGAGGGAAAACTGTTTTTT
abundance: NA; v_gene: TRBV6-2/TRBV6-3; j_gene: TRBJ2-1; d_gene: TRBD2; CDR3aa: CASSYRTLAGGLINEQFF; CDR3nt: TGTGCCAGCAGTTACCGTACACTAGCGGGAGGGCTCATCAATGAGCAGTTCTTC
abundance: NA; v_gene: TRBV19; j_gene: TRBJ1-1; d_gene: NA; CDR3aa: CASSYSSGFSWGNTEAFF; CDR3nt: TGTGCCAGTAGTTATTCCTCGGGGTTTTCATGGGGGAACACTGAAGCTTTCTTT
abundance: NA; v_gene: TRBV6-5; j_gene: TRBJ2-3; d_gene: TRBD2; CDR3aa: CASSYRTSGLTDTQYF; CDR3nt: TGTGCCAGCAGTTACCGGACTAGCGGTCTCACAGATACGCAGTATTTT
abundance: NA; v_gene: TRBV5-1; j_gene: TRBJ2-1; d_gene: NA; CDR3aa: CASSETSYNEQFF; CDR3nt: TGCGCCAGCAGCGAGACTAGCTACAATGAGCAGTTCTTC
abundance: NA; v_gene: TRBV7-3; j_gene: TRBJ2-1; d_gene: TRBD2; CDR3aa: CASSLGLERNEQFF; CDR3nt: TGTGCCAGCAGCTTAGGACTAGAGCGCAATGAGCAGTTCTTC